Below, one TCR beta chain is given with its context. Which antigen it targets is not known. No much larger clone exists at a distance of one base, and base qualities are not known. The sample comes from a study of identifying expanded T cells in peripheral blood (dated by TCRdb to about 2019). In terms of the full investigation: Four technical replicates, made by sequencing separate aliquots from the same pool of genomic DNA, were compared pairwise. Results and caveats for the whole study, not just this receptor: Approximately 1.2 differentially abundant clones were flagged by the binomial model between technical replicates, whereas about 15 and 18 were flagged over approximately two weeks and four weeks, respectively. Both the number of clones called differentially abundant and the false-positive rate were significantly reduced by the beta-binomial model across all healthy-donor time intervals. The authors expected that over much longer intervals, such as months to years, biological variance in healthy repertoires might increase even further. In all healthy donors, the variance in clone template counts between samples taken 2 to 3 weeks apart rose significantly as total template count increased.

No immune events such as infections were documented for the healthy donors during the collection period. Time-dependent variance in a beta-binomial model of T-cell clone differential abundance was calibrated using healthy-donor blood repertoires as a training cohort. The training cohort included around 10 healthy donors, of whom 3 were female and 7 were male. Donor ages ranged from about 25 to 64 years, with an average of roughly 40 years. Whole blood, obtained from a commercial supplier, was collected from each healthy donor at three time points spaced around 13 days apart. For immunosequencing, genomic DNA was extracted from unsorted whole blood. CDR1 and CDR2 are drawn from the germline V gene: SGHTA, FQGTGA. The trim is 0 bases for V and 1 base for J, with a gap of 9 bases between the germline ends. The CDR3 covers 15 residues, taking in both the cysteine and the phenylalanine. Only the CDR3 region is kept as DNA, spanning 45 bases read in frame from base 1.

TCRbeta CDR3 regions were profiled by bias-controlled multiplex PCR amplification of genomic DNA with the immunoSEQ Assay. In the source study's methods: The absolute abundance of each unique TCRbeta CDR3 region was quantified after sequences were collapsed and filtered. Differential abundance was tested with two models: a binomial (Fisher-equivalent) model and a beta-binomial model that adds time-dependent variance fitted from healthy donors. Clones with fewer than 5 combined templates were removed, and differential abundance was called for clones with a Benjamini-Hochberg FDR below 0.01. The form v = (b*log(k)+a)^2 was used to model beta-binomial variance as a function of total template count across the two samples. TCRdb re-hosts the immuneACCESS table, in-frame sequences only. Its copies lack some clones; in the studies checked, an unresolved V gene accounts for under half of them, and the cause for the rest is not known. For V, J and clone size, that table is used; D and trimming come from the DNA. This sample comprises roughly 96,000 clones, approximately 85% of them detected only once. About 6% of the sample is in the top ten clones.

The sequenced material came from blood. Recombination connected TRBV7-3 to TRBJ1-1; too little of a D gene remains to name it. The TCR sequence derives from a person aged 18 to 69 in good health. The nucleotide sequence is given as TGTGCCAGCAGCTTAACTGGGCAATCGAACACTGAAGCTTTCTTT. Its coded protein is CASSLTGQSNTEAFF.